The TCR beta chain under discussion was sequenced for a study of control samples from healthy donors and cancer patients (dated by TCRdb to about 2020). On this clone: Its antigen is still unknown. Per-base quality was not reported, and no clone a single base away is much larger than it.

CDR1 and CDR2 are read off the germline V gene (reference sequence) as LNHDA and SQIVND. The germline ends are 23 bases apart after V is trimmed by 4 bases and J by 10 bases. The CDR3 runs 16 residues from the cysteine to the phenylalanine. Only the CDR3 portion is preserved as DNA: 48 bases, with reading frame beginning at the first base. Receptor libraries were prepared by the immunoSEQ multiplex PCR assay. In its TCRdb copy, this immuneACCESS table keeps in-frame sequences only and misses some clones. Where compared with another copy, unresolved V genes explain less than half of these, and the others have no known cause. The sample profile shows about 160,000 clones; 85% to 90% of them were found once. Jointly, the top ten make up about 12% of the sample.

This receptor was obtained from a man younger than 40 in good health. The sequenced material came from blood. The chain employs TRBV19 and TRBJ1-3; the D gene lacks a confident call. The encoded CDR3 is CASSSGPGRNENTIYF. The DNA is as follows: TGTGCCAGTAGTAGTGGTCCCGGGAGAAATGAGAATACCATATATTTT.